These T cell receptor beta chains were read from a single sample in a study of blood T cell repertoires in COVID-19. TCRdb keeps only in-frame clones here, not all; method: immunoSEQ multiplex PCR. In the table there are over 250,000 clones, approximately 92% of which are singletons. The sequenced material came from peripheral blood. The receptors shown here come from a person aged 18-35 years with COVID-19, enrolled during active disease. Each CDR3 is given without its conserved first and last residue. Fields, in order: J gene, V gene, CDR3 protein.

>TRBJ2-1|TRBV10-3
AISPGLAGGNEQF
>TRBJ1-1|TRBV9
ASSAGQGGTEAF
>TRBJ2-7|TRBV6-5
ASSSRDYSYEQY
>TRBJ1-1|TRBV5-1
ASSEVQGEAF
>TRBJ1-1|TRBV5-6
ASSAGQGGDTEAF
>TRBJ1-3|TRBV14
ANRGRSGNTIY
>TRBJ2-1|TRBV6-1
ASSGARSSGRGSYNEQF
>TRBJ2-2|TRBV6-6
ATREGGELF
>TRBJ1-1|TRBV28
ASSFRGRGEAF
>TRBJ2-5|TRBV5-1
ASSTDRAGETQY
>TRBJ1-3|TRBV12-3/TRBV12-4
ANRDNTGNTIY
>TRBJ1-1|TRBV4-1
ASSQGGGLNTEAF
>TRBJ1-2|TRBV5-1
ASSTAGMLDYGYT
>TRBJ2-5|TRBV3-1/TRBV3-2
ASSPLAGETQY
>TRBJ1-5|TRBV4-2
ASSQDWQAGQPQH
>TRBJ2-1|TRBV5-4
ASSTTSGINNEQF
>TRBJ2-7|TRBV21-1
ASSPRPGQGLYGSYEQY
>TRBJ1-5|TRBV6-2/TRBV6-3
ASSSLGAGNQPQH
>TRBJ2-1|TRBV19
ASTLGASGTNEQF
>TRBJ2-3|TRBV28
ASSTSHTQY
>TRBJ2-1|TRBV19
ASWGSGMNNNEQF
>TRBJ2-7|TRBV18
ASSRGGLYEQY
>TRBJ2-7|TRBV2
AIALGGGSLIYEQY
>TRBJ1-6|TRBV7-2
ATTGRGNSPLH
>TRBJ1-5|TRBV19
ASSIGGQNNQPQH
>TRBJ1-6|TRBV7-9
ASSSGQGVSPLH
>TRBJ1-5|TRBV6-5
ASKVINLIDQPQH
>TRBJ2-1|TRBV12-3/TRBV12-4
ASSGTTEQF
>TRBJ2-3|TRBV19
ASSAAPGTAKHSTDTQY
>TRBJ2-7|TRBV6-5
ASRALDRYEQY
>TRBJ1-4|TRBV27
ASRRQGALTNEKLF
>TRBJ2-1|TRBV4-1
ASSHAGLALEQF
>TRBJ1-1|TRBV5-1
ASSRQHENTEAF
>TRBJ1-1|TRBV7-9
ASSFSGLREAEAF
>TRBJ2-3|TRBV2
ASSEWLAGGTDTQY
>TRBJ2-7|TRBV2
ASSEGTGNSYEQY